This TCR beta chain was captured by sequencing in a study of molecular identifiers for immune sequencing clone quantification. As for the study in general: In replicates, the authors split RNA from around 20,000 or 100,000 naive CD8 cells five ways and sequenced four. Study results and caveats: Clones that exceeded 20 RNA copies held over 99% of effector molecules, yet under 1% in naive cells.

To note about this clonotype: The antigen remains unidentified.

The germline CDR1 and CDR2 sequences are LGHNA and YSLEER. The CDR3 loop spans 15 amino acids. Deletions cut 7 bases from V and 1 base from J, with 17 bases between. Naive CD8 T cells were sorted as CD8+CD4-CCR7+CD45RA+. Libraries of bulk TCR were made by previously described methods (with listed TCR primers). Each CDR3 protein gets one entry after TCRdb re-called the PCR reads with MiXCR. The data hold hundreds of thousands of distinct CDR3 sequences, with 24% observed a single time. This receptor was obtained from a human donor in good health. Some libraries in this study had Jurkat cell RNA spiked in. Sample: naive CD8+ T cells from blood, with Jurkat cell RNA spiked in. As to subset: FACS-sorted CD8+CD4-CCR7+CD45RA+ naive T cells. The gene calls are TRBV4-3 and TRBJ2-7; the D gene could be TRBD1 or TRBD2 (5 bases each). CDR3 sequence (DNA): TGCGCCAGCAACCTCGAGAGGGGTCCATCCTACGAGCAGTACTTC. It codes for CASNLERGPSYEQYF.